These 18 T cell receptor beta chains were all obtained from the same sample, sequenced in a study of T cell repertoires in cytomegalovirus infection. These receptors are not linked to any known antigen. TCRdb ran MiXCR on the reads and lists one entry per CDR3 protein. The data show 140,000 to 150,000 distinct CDR3 sequences, over 30% seen once. Here the sequenced sample was CD8+ T cells from cultured PBMCs, taken from culture after CMV antigen stimulation. The receptor set was obtained from a human donor in good health (CMV status not recorded). Some clones in this sample may be carry-over from other donors' samples.

This clonotype was seen a handful of times. The chain is built from TRBV12-3 or TRBV12-4 and TRBJ2-1, with 8 nucleotides matching TRBD2. The CDR3 sequence is 13 residues long. The V segment lost 4 bases and the J segment 7 bases; nucleotides outside the gene matches: 3. CDR3 bases: TGTGCCAGCAGTTGGACTAGCTGGAATGAGCAGTTCTTC. It translates to CASSWTSWNEQFF.

This clonotype was counted a few times. The chain couples TRBV7-9 to TRBJ2-3; 8 nucleotides match TRBD1. With V trimmed by 4 bases and J by 6 bases, 12 bases remained unmatched. From germline, CDR1 is SEHNR and CDR2 FQNEAQ (reference sequence). This CDR3 comprises 16 residues. CDR3 bases: TGTGCCAGCAGCTCCCCCATGGACAGGGTAGGCGATACGCAGTATTTT. It encodes CASSSPMDRVGDTQYF.

This clonotype was counted at least ten times. This sequence joins TRBV7-2 and TRBJ1-5; D might be TRBD1 (5 bases). CDR3 size: 15 residues. The ends were cut back, 5 bases at V and 3 bases at J, with 14 bases in the middle. The germline gives CDR1 SGHTA, CDR2 FQGNSA. CDR3 bases: TGTGCCAGCAGCCTCACATCGGGGGTCAATCAGCCCCAGCATTTT. Its protein product is CASSLTSGVNQPQHF.

This clonotype was counted between two and nine times. The CDR3, as DNA: TGTGCGACTTCGATGGGGAGCTCTGGGGCCAACGTCCTGACTTTC. It is translated as CATSMGSSGANVLTF. The J gene is TRBJ2-6, the V gene TRBV2; a weak D match, TRBD2 (5 bases). CDR1 is SNHLY and CDR2 is FYNNEI in the germline V gene. The CDR3 is made up of 15 amino acids.

This clonotype was observed a few times. V gene TRBV12-3 or TRBV12-4 combines with J gene TRBJ2-1; D is perhaps TRBD1 (6 bases). Trimming stripped 7 bases from V and 0 bases from J, with 10 bases between. The CDR3 loop spans 14 amino acids. CDR3 coding DNA: TGTGCCAGCACCGGACAGAGCTCCTACAATGAGCAGTTCTTC. Translated, it gives CASTGQSSYNEQFF.

This clonotype appeared many times. V usage is TRBV7-2 and J usage is TRBJ1-1; D is uncertain. CDR3 length: 15 residues. Germline V gene sequence: CDR1 SGHTA, CDR2 FQGNSA. The V end was cut by 4 bases, the J end by 3 bases, with 15 bases between. The CDR3: CASSSRIGRYTEAFF. For the CDR3, the DNA is TGTGCCAGCAGCTCCCGTATAGGGCGGTACACTGAAGCTTTCTTT. Full variable domain (outside the CDR3, taken from reference TRBV7-2 and TRBJ1-1): GAGVSQSPSNKVTEKGKDVELRCDPISGHTALYWYRQSLGQGLEFLIYFQGNSAPDKSGLPSDRFSAERTGGSVSTLTIQRTQQEDSAVYLCASSSRIGRYTEAFFGQGTRLTVV.

There are a few counts of this clonotype. V and J are TRBV2 and TRBJ2-2; D unclear. The germline V and J ends were trimmed by 7 bases and 4 bases, with 7 bases remaining between them. Looked up from germline, CDR1 is SNHLY and CDR2 is FYNNEI. The length of the CDR3 is 12 residues. The CDR3 DNA reads as TGTGCCAGCACGTGGCTCACCGGGGAGCTGTTTTTT. This encodes CASTWLTGELFF.

This clonotype was seen ten or more times. V usage is TRBV2 and J usage is TRBJ2-3; the D is unclear. The V end was cut by 6 bases, the J end by 0 bases, with 4 bases between. CDR3 length: 12 residues. Looked up from germline, CDR1 is SNHLY and CDR2 is FYNNEI. CDR3 sequence reads: CASSGSTDTQYF. In nucleotides, the CDR3 is TGTGCCAGCAGCGGGAGCACAGATACGCAGTATTTT.

J is TRBJ1-4 and V is TRBV20-1, with unresolved D. The CDR3 totals 11 residues. Germline V gene sequence: CDR1 DFQATT, CDR2 SNEGSKA (reference sequence). Trimming cost V 4 bases and J 7 bases, with 7 bases left between them. The DNA for the CDR3 is TGCAGTGCTACGAACGGTGAAAAACTGTTTTTT. Translating gives CSATNGEKLFF.

This clonotype was counted a few times. The rearrangement joins TRBV14 to TRBJ1-2; D gene unclear. The CDR3 is made up of 13 amino acids. The V gene lost 0 bases and the J gene lost 2 bases, with 4 bases spanning the gap. CDR1 SGHDN and CDR2 FVKESK come from the germline V gene. CDR3 nucleotide sequence: TGTGCCAGCAGCCAAGAGCTAAACTATGGCTACACCTTC. It specifies CASSQELNYGYTF.

This clonotype occurred a few times. V gene TRBV7-2 combines with J gene TRBJ2-5; TRBD2 aligns across 12 bases. The CDR3 contains 18 residues. CDR1 and CDR2 from the germline V gene are SGHTA and FQGNSA. V trimming: 5 bases; J trimming: 5 bases; junction bases outside the gene matches: 15. CDR3 sequence (DNA): TGTGCCAGCAGCGCTCTAGCGGGAGGGCCCCCCGCGCGTGAGACCCAGTACTTC. It encodes CASSALAGGPPARETQYF.

This chain connects TRBV29-1 to TRBJ1-1; D is possibly TRBD1 (5 bases). CDR3 length: 13 residues. Deletions cut 6 bases from V and 2 bases from J, with 13 bases between. Germline lookup yields CDR1 SQVTM and CDR2 ANQGSEA. The CDR3 DNA follows: TGCAGCGTCGGATGGGACGCTAACACTGAAGCTTTCTTT. Translated: CSVGWDANTEAFF.

The chain couples TRBV6-5 to TRBJ2-7, with D perhaps given as TRBD1 or TRBD2 (5 bases each). This CDR3 is 15 amino acids long. Trimming left V 6 bases short and J 2 bases short, with 17 bases between. The germline V gene encodes CDR1 MNHEY and CDR2 SVGAGI. Here the CDR3 reads CASSLDRGRAYEQYF. The CDR3 DNA sequence: TGTGCCAGCAGCCTTGACCGGGGCCGTGCCTACGAGCAGTACTTC.

The chain uses TRBV7-9 and TRBJ1-2; 7 nucleotides align to TRBD1. Trimming cost V 3 bases and J 5 bases; bases outside gene matches: 6. CDR3 size: 14 residues. Germline V lookup: CDR1 SEHNR, CDR2 FQNEAQ (reference sequence). The CDR3 DNA is TGTGCCAGCAGCTTGATTACAGGGGAGTATGGCTACACCTTC. Translated, it gives CASSLITGEYGYTF.

This clonotype was seen only a few times. This chain uses TRBV4-1 with TRBJ1-1; a weak D match, TRBD1 (5 bases). Between the trimmed V and J ends, which lost 1 base and 5 bases, there was a span of 14 bases. This CDR3 is built from 15 residues. Germline CDR1 and CDR2: MGHRA and YSYEKL. CDR3 nucleotides: TGCGCCAGCAGCCAAGGGGGCATTTTGGGAACTGAAGCTTTCTTT. It specifies CASSQGGILGTEAFF.

V and J are TRBV19 and TRBJ1-5; 9 positions match TRBD1. This CDR3 has 15 residues. The J segment lost 6 bases and the V segment lost 0 bases, leaving 3 bases of the junction unmatched. CDR1 LNHDA and CDR2 SQIVND come from the germline V gene (reference sequence). The chain's CDR3 is CASSIEDRGGQPQHF. The CDR3 DNA follows: TGTGCCAGTAGTATAGAGGACAGGGGCGGTCAGCCCCAGCATTTT.

This rearrangement joins TRBV28 to TRBJ1-5, with D unresolved. V was pared by 7 bases and J by 0 bases, with 13 bases between. The V gene's germline CDR1 is MDHEN and CDR2 SYDVKM. The CDR3 is made up of 15 amino acids. CDR3 bases: TGTGCCAGCACCGGAACGGCGTATAGCAATCAGCCCCAGCATTTT. This sequence encodes CASTGTAYSNQPQHF.

The chain couples TRBV6-6 to TRBJ2-7; D ambiguous. In germline, CDR1 is MNHNY, CDR2 SVGAGI (reference sequence). The V end was cut by 5 bases, the J end by 6 bases, with 17 bases between. The CDR3 spans 14 residues. The CDR3 loop reads CASSGKPGGPEQYF. CDR3 in DNA: TGTGCCAGCAGTGGGAAGCCAGGCGGTCCCGAGCAGTACTTC.